These T cell receptor beta chains were read from a single sample in a study of blood T cells in healthy people across ages. Using its own MiXCR run on the 5' RACE reads, TCRdb lists one record per CDR3 protein. This sample has more than 1.4 million distinct CDR3 sequences; 42% occur once, and the top ten carry under 8%. The sample was blood. These TCRs come from a woman between 18 and 29 years old in good health. The CDR3 runs from the conserved cysteine through the conserved F or W. The order of the fields is clone size, J gene, V gene, D gene, CDR3 protein, CDR3 DNA. The D gene is left open where the match is weak. A clone size is listed for some rows: how often the clone was seen (once, few, many), or a class if it is expanded.

size: few
J: TRBJ2-7
V: TRBV2
D: TRBD1
CDR3: CASSRDREPEQYF
DNA: TGTGCCAGCAGTCGGGACAGGGAACCCGAGCAGTACTTC

size: NA
J: TRBJ2-1
V: TRBV9
D: TRBD2
CDR3: CAGSGPSSGGTYNEQFF
DNA: TGTGCCGGCAGCGGACCATCTAGCGGGGGGACCTACAATGAGCAGTTCTTC

size: NA
J: TRBJ2-1
V: TRBV24-1
D: TRBD1
CDR3: CATSDPGGGETQFF
DNA: TGTGCCACCAGTGACCCAGGGGGCGGAGAGACCCAGTTCTTC

size: NA
J: TRBJ2-1
V: TRBV4-1
D: NA
CDR3: CASSQELEYNEQFF
DNA: TGCGCCAGCAGCCAAGAGCTTGAGTACAATGAGCAGTTCTTC

size: NA
J: TRBJ1-4
V: TRBV6-5
D: NA
CDR3: CASSFATGTTNEKLFF
DNA: TGTGCCAGCAGTTTCGCTACCGGGACAACTAATGAAAAACTGTTTTTT

size: NA
J: TRBJ2-6
V: TRBV5-1
D: NA
CDR3: CASSSGGGANVLTF
DNA: TGCGCCAGCAGCTCAGGAGGTGGGGCCAACGTCCTGACTTTC

size: NA
J: TRBJ2-5
V: TRBV5-1
D: TRBD1
CDR3: CASSFGTGEETQYF
DNA: TGCGCCAGCAGCTTCGGGACAGGGGAGGAGACCCAGTACTTC

size: NA
J: TRBJ1-6
V: TRBV28
D: NA
CDR3: CATQREDRDNSPLHF
DNA: TGTGCCACCCAACGCGAAGACAGAGATAATTCACCCCTCCACTTT

size: NA
J: TRBJ2-7
V: TRBV20-1
D: NA
CDR3: CSASLADPAEQYF
DNA: TGCAGTGCTAGCCTCGCGGACCCCGCCGAGCAGTACTTC

size: few
J: TRBJ2-3
V: TRBV20-1
D: NA
CDR3: CSALTSLDTQYF
DNA: TGCAGTGCACTTACTAGCTTAGATACGCAGTATTTT

size: NA
J: TRBJ2-7
V: TRBV3-1
D: TRBD2
CDR3: CASEAGVRGFINEQYF
DNA: TGTGCCAGCGAGGCGGGCGTGCGGGGGTTTATCAATGAGCAGTACTTC

size: NA
J: TRBJ1-2
V: TRBV5-1
D: NA
CDR3: CASTAGARGYTF
DNA: TGCGCCAGCACTGCGGGGGCAAGGGGCTACACCTTC

size: NA
J: TRBJ1-2
V: TRBV6-6
D: TRBD1
CDR3: CASSYSTGGAGGYTF
DNA: TGTGCCAGCAGTTACTCGACAGGGGGCGCCGGTGGCTACACCTTC

size: NA
J: TRBJ2-5
V: TRBV6-6
D: TRBD1
CDR3: CASKRTGGETQYF
DNA: TGTGCCAGCAAGAGGACAGGGGGAGAGACCCAGTACTTC

size: once
J: TRBJ2-2
V: TRBV28
D: TRBD1
CDR3: CASSLPGTGGFTGELFF
DNA: TGTGCCAGCAGTTTACCCGGGACAGGGGGTTTCACCGGGGAGCTGTTTTTT

size: few
J: TRBJ2-1
V: TRBV7-2
D: TRBD2
CDR3: CASSMTSGIEQFF
DNA: TGTGCCAGCAGCATGACTAGCGGGATTGAGCAGTTCTTC

size: NA
J: TRBJ2-1
V: TRBV5-8
D: TRBD1
CDR3: CASGLSQGAKVDEQFF
DNA: TGTGCCAGCGGACTCTCCCAGGGGGCGAAAGTCGATGAGCAGTTCTTC

size: NA
J: TRBJ2-7
V: TRBV29-1
D: NA
CDR3: CSGGDGPYEQYF
DNA: TGCAGCGGGGGGGACGGCCCCTACGAGCAGTACTTC

size: few
J: TRBJ2-7
V: TRBV29-1
D: NA
CDR3: CSVSGTTTYEQYF
DNA: TGCAGCGTTTCGGGGACGACTACCTACGAGCAGTACTTC

size: NA
J: TRBJ2-1
V: TRBV6-1
D: NA
CDR3: CASSAGLSPPSYNEQFF
DNA: TGTGCCAGCAGTGCTGGACTTAGCCCTCCCTCCTACAATGAGCAGTTCTTC

size: NA
J: TRBJ2-2
V: TRBV6-4
D: NA
CDR3: CASSDVVWDLNTGELFF
DNA: TGTGCCAGCAGTGACGTTGTCTGGGATTTGAACACCGGGGAGCTGTTTTTT

size: NA
J: TRBJ2-7
V: TRBV7-2
D: NA
CDR3: CANSPGAGNEQYF
DNA: TGTGCCAACAGCCCCGGGGCGGGTAATGAGCAGTACTTC

size: NA
J: TRBJ2-7
V: TRBV2
D: NA
CDR3: CASMSFYRDGNEQYF
DNA: TGTGCCAGTATGAGCTTTTACAGGGACGGGAACGAGCAGTACTTC

size: NA
J: TRBJ2-5
V: TRBV6-1
D: NA
CDR3: CASSEVGLEQYF
DNA: TGTGCCAGCAGTGAAGTAGGGTTGGAGCAGTACTTC

size: few
J: TRBJ2-3
V: TRBV6-5
D: NA
CDR3: CASSYSSRKTDTQYF
DNA: TGTGCCAGCAGTTACTCGAGCAGGAAGACAGATACGCAGTATTTT

size: NA
J: TRBJ2-2
V: TRBV3-1
D: TRBD2
CDR3: CASSVRLAGGGNTGELFF
DNA: TGTGCCAGCAGCGTCCGACTAGCGGGAGGGGGGAACACCGGGGAGCTGTTTTTT

size: NA
J: TRBJ1-1
V: TRBV5-1
D: NA
CDR3: CASSFSNLGDTEAFF
DNA: TGCGCCAGCAGCTTTAGCAATTTGGGGGACACTGAAGCTTTCTTT

size: NA
J: TRBJ1-4
V: TRBV28
D: NA
CDR3: CASITGGSVREKLFF
DNA: TGTGCCAGCATCACCGGGGGGTCTGTCCGGGAAAAACTGTTTTTT

size: few
J: TRBJ2-7
V: TRBV6-5
D: NA
CDR3: CASRPSEGGISYEQYF
DNA: TGTGCCAGCAGACCCTCGGAGGGCGGGATCTCCTACGAGCAGTACTTC

size: few
J: TRBJ1-3
V: TRBV10-3
D: NA
CDR3: CATQLKGLDTIYF
DNA: TGTGCCACCCAACTGAAGGGGCTTGACACCATATATTTT

size: NA
J: TRBJ2-4
V: TRBV5-6
D: NA
CDR3: CASSLLFGGLAKNIQYF
DNA: TGTGCCAGCAGCCTACTTTTCGGGGGTCTAGCCAAAAACATTCAGTACTTC

size: NA
J: TRBJ1-4
V: TRBV15
D: NA
CDR3: CGAKTGKATNEKLFF
DNA: TGTGGCGCGAAAACAGGGAAAGCAACTAATGAAAAACTGTTTTTT

size: NA
J: TRBJ1-5
V: TRBV3-1
D: TRBD1
CDR3: CASSQTGAANQPQHF
DNA: TGTGCCAGCAGCCAAACAGGGGCCGCTAATCAGCCCCAGCATTTT

size: many
J: TRBJ2-5
V: TRBV3-1
D: NA
CDR3: CASSQDAGPRETQYF
DNA: TGTGCCAGCAGCCAAGATGCAGGGCCCCGGGAGACCCAGTACTTC

size: NA
J: TRBJ2-1
V: TRBV20-1
D: TRBD2
CDR3: CSARDLTSGYNEQFF
DNA: TGCAGTGCTAGAGATCTGACTAGCGGTTACAATGAGCAGTTCTTC

size: NA
J: TRBJ2-7
V: TRBV20-1
D: NA
CDR3: CSARAPDTSYEQYF
DNA: TGCAGTGCTAGAGCCCCGGACACGTCCTACGAGCAGTACTTC

size: NA
J: TRBJ2-7
V: TRBV3-1
D: NA
CDR3: CAGSLRGADEQYF
DNA: TGTGCCGGCAGCCTCCGGGGGGCGGACGAGCAGTACTTC

size: NA
J: TRBJ1-1
V: TRBV6-5
D: NA
CDR3: CASTLGGNAEAFF
DNA: TGTGCCAGCACCCTTGGAGGGAACGCTGAAGCTTTCTTT

size: NA
J: TRBJ2-7
V: TRBV4-1
D: TRBD2
CDR3: CASSPVAGELGEQYF
DNA: TGCGCCAGCAGCCCGGTGGCGGGAGAGTTGGGAGAGCAGTACTTC

size: NA
J: TRBJ1-2
V: TRBV5-1
D: NA
CDR3: CASSADNFNYGYTF
DNA: TGCGCCAGCAGCGCGGATAACTTTAACTATGGCTACACCTTC

size: NA
J: TRBJ1-5
V: TRBV16
D: NA
CDR3: CASSRRGSNQPQHF
DNA: TGTGCCAGCAGCCGTAGGGGTAGCAATCAGCCCCAGCATTTT

size: few
J: TRBJ1-2
V: TRBV29-1
D: TRBD1
CDR3: CSGRAGTGYGYTF
DNA: TGCAGCGGACGGGCCGGGACAGGGTATGGCTACACCTTC

size: NA
J: TRBJ2-3
V: TRBV5-1
D: TRBD2
CDR3: CASSLELAGTRDTQYF
DNA: TGCGCCAGCAGCTTGGAACTAGCGGGCACCAGGGATACGCAGTATTTT

size: NA
J: TRBJ2-2
V: TRBV20-1
D: TRBD2
CDR3: CSARLAGKDTGELFF
DNA: TGCAGTGCTCGACTAGCGGGAAAGGACACCGGGGAGCTGTTTTTT

size: few
J: TRBJ1-5
V: TRBV6-1
D: NA
CDR3: CASSEVVVSNQPQHF
DNA: TGTGCCAGCAGTGAGGTGGTGGTTAGCAATCAGCCCCAGCATTTT

size: NA
J: TRBJ2-1
V: TRBV5-1
D: NA
CDR3: CASSLGPPDLVEQFF
DNA: TGCGCCAGCAGCTTGGGACCACCCGACTTAGTTGAGCAGTTCTTC

size: NA
J: TRBJ2-7
V: TRBV14
D: NA
CDR3: CASSQEGLRAYEQYF
DNA: TGTGCCAGCAGCCAAGAGGGACTCCGAGCCTACGAGCAGTACTTC

size: few
J: TRBJ2-7
V: TRBV12-3/TRBV12-4
D: NA
CDR3: CASSLPGSKIYEQYF
DNA: TGTGCCAGCAGTTTACCGGGGTCGAAGATCTACGAGCAGTACTTC

size: few
J: TRBJ1-1
V: TRBV2
D: TRBD1
CDR3: CAISDRGDGAFF
DNA: TGTGCCATCTCCGACAGGGGGGATGGAGCTTTCTTT

size: NA
J: TRBJ2-1
V: TRBV6-6
D: NA
CDR3: CASRARSDEQFF
DNA: TGTGCCAGCAGGGCTAGGAGCGATGAGCAGTTCTTC

size: few
J: TRBJ1-1
V: TRBV20-1
D: NA
CDR3: CSARSSERAEAFF
DNA: TGCAGTGCTAGGTCTAGTGAAAGGGCTGAAGCTTTCTTT

size: NA
J: TRBJ2-7
V: TRBV6-5
D: NA
CDR3: CASSYSQGSGYYEQYF
DNA: TGTGCCAGCAGTTACTCCCAAGGTTCAGGCTACTACGAGCAGTACTTC